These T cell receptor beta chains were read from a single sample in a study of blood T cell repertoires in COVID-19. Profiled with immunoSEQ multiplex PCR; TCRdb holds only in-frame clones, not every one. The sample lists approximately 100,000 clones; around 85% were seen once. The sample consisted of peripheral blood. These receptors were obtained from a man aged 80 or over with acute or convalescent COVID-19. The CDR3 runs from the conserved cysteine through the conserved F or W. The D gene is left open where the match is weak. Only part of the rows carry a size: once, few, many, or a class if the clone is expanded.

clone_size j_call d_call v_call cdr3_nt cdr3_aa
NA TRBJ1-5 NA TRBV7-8 TGTGCCAGCAGCCCAGGTGGGGGGGCCGGTCAGCCCCAGCATTTT CASSPGGGAGQPQHF
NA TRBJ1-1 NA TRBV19 TGTGCCAGTAACGGCGACAAGAACACTGAAGCTTTCTTT CASNGDKNTEAFF
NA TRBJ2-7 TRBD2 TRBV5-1 TGCGCCAGCAGCTTGGACGGACTAGCGGGAGTAAGCGAGCAGTACTTC CASSLDGLAGVSEQYF
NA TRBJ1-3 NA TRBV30 TGTGCCTGGAGTGGCGGACAGACAGGAAACACCATATATTTT CAWSGGQTGNTIYF
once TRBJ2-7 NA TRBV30 TGTGCCTGGTCGGGGCAGGGGGGCTACGAGCAGTACTTC CAWSGQGGYEQYF
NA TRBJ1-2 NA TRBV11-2 TGTGCCAGCAGCCCAGCACAGGGCGCTATCGGCTATGGCTACACCTTC CASSPAQGAIGYGYTF
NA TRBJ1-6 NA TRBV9 TGTGCCAGCAGCGTTTTGGACAGCCTTAATTCACCCCTCCACTTT CASSVLDSLNSPLHF
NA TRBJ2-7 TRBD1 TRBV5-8 TGTGCCAGCAGCCCGGGACAGGCGGGCGTGCAGTACTTC CASSPGQAGVQYF
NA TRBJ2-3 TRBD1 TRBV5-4 TGTGCCAGCAGCACACCTACAGGGGAAAGGAGTACAGATACGCAGTATTTT CASSTPTGERSTDTQYF
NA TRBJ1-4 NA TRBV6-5 TGTGCCAGCAGCCTAGTCCGGTCTAATGAAAAACTGTTTTTT CASSLVRSNEKLFF
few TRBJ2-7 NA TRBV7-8 TGTGCCAGCAGCTTAGGAGGGAACTACTACGAGCAGTACTTC CASSLGGNYYEQYF
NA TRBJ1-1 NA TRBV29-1 TGCAGCGTTGATGGTGCGGGGGCTAACACTGAAGCTTTCTTT CSVDGAGANTEAFF
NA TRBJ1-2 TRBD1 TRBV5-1 TGCGCCAGCAGCCCGGACAGGGCAAGCTACACCTTC CASSPDRASYTF
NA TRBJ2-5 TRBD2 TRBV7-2 TGTGCCAGCAGCTTCACGGGACTAGCGGGAGTGGAGACCCAGTACTTC CASSFTGLAGVETQYF
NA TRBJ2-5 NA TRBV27 TGTGCCAGCAGTGCATACAGGGTGGAGACCCAGTACTTC CASSAYRVETQYF
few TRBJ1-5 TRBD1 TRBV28 TGTGCCAGCAGTCCTTCAGGGGGCATCAATCAGCCCCAGCATTTT CASSPSGGINQPQHF
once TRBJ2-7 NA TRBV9 TGTGCCAGCAGCGGGAGGTTTGGCGAGCAGTACTTC CASSGRFGEQYF
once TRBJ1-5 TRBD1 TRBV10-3 TGTGCCATCAGTGAGTCGAAAGGGACAGGGCCTCAGCCCCAGCATTTT CAISESKGTGPQPQHF
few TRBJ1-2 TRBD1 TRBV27 TGTGCCAGCAGCCATGACAGGGAGTATGGCTACACCTTC CASSHDREYGYTF
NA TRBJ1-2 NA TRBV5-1 TGCGCCAGCAGCTTGGCAGGGCCCGACGGCTACACCTTC CASSLAGPDGYTF
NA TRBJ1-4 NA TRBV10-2 TGCGCCAGCAGTGCCGGTAGAACAACGGGTGAAAAACTGTTTTTT CASSAGRTTGEKLFF
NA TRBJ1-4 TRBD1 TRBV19 TGTGCCAGTAGTACTTTATCGGTGCCAGGGGGCAGTGAAAAACTGTTTTTT CASSTLSVPGGSEKLFF
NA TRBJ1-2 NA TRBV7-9 TGTGCCAGCAGCTTCAGCCAGGGGGGCTACACCTTC CASSFSQGGYTF
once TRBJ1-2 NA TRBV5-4 TGTGCCAGCAGCTTGGCCGCCAGGGCAACAGCTAACTATGGCTACACCTTC CASSLAARATANYGYTF
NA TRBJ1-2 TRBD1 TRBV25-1 TGTGCCAGCAGTGAGGGACAGAGCTATGGCTACACCTTC CASSEGQSYGYTF
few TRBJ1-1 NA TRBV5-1 TGCGCCAGCAGCTTGCCCGGGAACACTGAAGCTTTCTTT CASSLPGNTEAFF
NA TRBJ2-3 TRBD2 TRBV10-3 TGTGCCATACTAGCGGGAGCAGATACGCAGTATTTT CAILAGADTQYF
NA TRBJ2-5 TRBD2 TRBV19 TGTGCCAGTAGTAGTGGGACTAGCGGCCAGGGGGAGACCCAGTACTTC CASSSGTSGQGETQYF
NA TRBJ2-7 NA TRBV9 TGTGCCAGCAGCCTCACAGGGATTTTAGGCTACGAGCAGTACTTC CASSLTGILGYEQYF
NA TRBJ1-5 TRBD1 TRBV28 TGTGCCAGCAGAGGACAGGGAGAGCATCAGCCCCAGCATTTT CASRGQGEHQPQHF
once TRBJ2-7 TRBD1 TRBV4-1 TGCGCCAGCAGCCAATCGGGACAGGGGTACGAGCAGTACTTC CASSQSGQGYEQYF
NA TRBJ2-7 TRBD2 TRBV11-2 TGTGCCAGCATTAACTCAGAGGGAGGGAAGGACGAGCAGTACTTC CASINSEGGKDEQYF
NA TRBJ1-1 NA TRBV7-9 TGTGCCAGCAGCTTAGTAGGACAGCTCACGGAAGCTTTCTTT CASSLVGQLTEAFF
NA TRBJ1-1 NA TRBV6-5 TGTGCCAGCAGTTACGAGCTCATTACTGAAGCTTTCTTT CASSYELITEAFF
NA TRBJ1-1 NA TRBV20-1 TGCAGTGCTAGTACGGGACATACAGCGAACACTGAAGCTTTCTTT CSASTGHTANTEAFF
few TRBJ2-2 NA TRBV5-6 TGTGCCAGCAGCCTGCTCGGACTGACGAACACCGGGGAGCTGTTTTTT CASSLLGLTNTGELFF
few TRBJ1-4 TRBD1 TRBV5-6 TGTGCCAGCAGCTCGGGTAGAATGGACAGGGGTAATGAAAAACTGTTTTTT CASSSGRMDRGNEKLFF
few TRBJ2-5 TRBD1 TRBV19 TGTGCCACCTCTCCCCCGGACAGGTCCAAGACCCAGTACTTC CATSPPDRSKTQYF
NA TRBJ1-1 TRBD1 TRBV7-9 TGTGCCAGCAGCTCTGACAGGGTGGTTGAAGCTTTCTTT CASSSDRVVEAFF
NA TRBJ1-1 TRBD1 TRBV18 TGTGCCAGCTCACCGACAGGGATGAACACTGAAGCTTTCTTT CASSPTGMNTEAFF
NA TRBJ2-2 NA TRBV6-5 TGTGCCAGCAGAGCGGACAGTCCTAACACCGGGGAGCTGTTTTTT CASRADSPNTGELFF
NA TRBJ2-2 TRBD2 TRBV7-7 TGTGCTAGCAGCGCCCGTAGCGGGAGGTCCGGGGAGCTGTTTTTT CASSARSGRSGELFF
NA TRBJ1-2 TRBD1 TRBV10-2 TGCGCCAGCAGTAAGGACAGGGATGGCTACACCTTC CASSKDRDGYTF
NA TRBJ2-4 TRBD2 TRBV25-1 TGTGCCAGCAAGACTAGCGCCGAGGAGCAAAACATTCAGTACTTC CASKTSAEEQNIQYF
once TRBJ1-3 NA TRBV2 TGTGCCAGCAGTGCGGCAGGGGCCCCAAACACCATATATTTT CASSAAGAPNTIYF
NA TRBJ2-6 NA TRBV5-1 TGCGCCAGCAGCCCAACTGGGCGAGTAGACCGCTCTGGGGCCAACGTCCTGACTTTC CASSPTGRVDRSGANVLTF
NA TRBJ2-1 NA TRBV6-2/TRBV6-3 TGTGCCAGCACCCCCGAGGTAGGCTCCTACAATGAGCAGTTCTTC CASTPEVGSYNEQFF
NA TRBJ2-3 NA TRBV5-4 TGTGCCAGCAGCTTCCCGGAGCACCATTCGTTCACAGATACGCAGTATTTT CASSFPEHHSFTDTQYF
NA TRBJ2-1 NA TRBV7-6 TGTGCCAGCAGCTTAGCGGGACTCCCCTACAATGAGCAGTTCTTC CASSLAGLPYNEQFF
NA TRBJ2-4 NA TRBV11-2 TGTGCCAGCAGCTTAGCTCGGCAGGGGAACATTCAGTACTTC CASSLARQGNIQYF
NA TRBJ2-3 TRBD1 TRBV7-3 TGTGCCAGCAGCTCCCGGACAGGGACCACAGATACGCAGTATTTT CASSSRTGTTDTQYF
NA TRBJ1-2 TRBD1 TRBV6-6 TGTGCCAGCAGGAGGACAGGGATAAACCCTAACTATGGCTACACCTTC CASRRTGINPNYGYTF
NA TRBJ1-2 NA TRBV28 TGTGCCAGCGCCCCCCCGGGGAACTATGGCTACACCTTC CASAPPGNYGYTF
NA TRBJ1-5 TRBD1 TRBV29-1 TGCAGCGCCCGGGACAGGGATAGCAATCAGCCCCAGCATTTT CSARDRDSNQPQHF
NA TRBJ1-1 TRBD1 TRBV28 TGTGCCAGCAGTTTAGGAACAGGGGCCACTGAAGCTTTCTTT CASSLGTGATEAFF